This T cell receptor (beta chain) was obtained from a study of T cell repertoires in cytomegalovirus infection. Study information: Both CMV infection and a matching HLA type were indicated by public TCR beta signatures.

This CDR3 contains 13 residues. The V and J ends lost 2 bases and 6 bases respectively, with 7 bases between them. Germline lookup yields CDR1 MDHEN and CDR2 SYDVKM. Whole-study findings and limits: The ex vivo response showed dominance by HLA-C-restricted CMV-specific TCR beta clonotypes. Cumulated frequencies of public TCR beta families served to identify carriers of CMV plus the relevant HLA.

This clonotype was found many times. The antigen is undetermined. TCRdb re-called the reads with MiXCR, one entry per CDR3 protein. This sample has fewer than 300,000 distinct CDR3 sequences, with roughly 26% found just once. Specimen: PBMCs. The TCR was taken from a human donor in good health (CMV status not recorded). Some clones in this sample may be carry-over from other donors' samples. The chain joins TRBV28 to TRBJ2-2; unclear D gene. This CDR3 reads CASSLPLAGELFF. CDR3 coding DNA: TGTGCCAGCAGTTTACCCCTTGCCGGGGAGCTGTTTTTT.